The source of this TCR beta chain is a study of blood T cell repertoires in COVID-19. As for the study in general: Italy, Spain and the United States were the sources of the convalescent and acute COVID-19 samples. In each case, the material was cDNA or gDNA derived from T cells, B-cell-depleted T cells, or PBMCs.

The method was immunoSEQ multiplex PCR; TCRdb's version includes in-frame clones alone and lacks a portion of them. The sample lists roughly 50,000 clones; approximately 91% were seen once. Germline-derived CDR1 and CDR2 are SGDLS and YYNGEE. The CDR3 contains 15 residues. The V end was cut by 0 bases, the J end by 0 bases, with 7 bases between. This clone was seen once. V and J are TRBV9 and TRBJ1-5, with D hard to call. The clonotype originates from a woman aged 55-70 years with active COVID-19. Sequencing input: peripheral blood. The chain's CDR3 is CASSVDGYSNQPQHF. The CDR3 DNA sequence: TGTGCCAGCAGCGTAGACGGTTATAGCAATCAGCCCCAGCATTTT.